Below are 21 T cell receptor beta chains sequenced from a single sample in a study of beta chain features in type 1 diabetes. Sequenced material consisted of expressed TCRB transcripts (all of the isolated RNA was reverse transcribed). Profiling relied on immunoSEQ multiplex PCR, and the TCRdb table lists in-frame clones only, not all of them. This table holds around 430,000 clones, 30% found once. Material: naive CD4+ T cells from blood. These receptors originate from a man between 18 and 29 years old in good health.

This clone was observed a few times. The chain recombines TRBV4-1 with TRBJ2-6, with D tentatively TRBD1 or TRBD2 (5 bases each). CDR1 MGHRA and CDR2 YSYEKL come from the germline V gene. The CDR3 runs 17 residues. V was cut by 8 bases and J by 1 base, with 18 bases left in between. CDR3 in amino acids: CASRDPLRGSGANVLTF. The CDR3 nucleotides read TGCGCCAGCCGGGACCCCCTGAGGGGATCTGGGGCCAACGTCCTGACTTTC.

This clone appeared a few times. The chain is built from TRBV10-1 and TRBJ2-1; maybe TRBD2 (6 bases). CDR1 and CDR2 from the germline V gene are WNHNN and SYGVQD (reference sequence). The CDR3 consists of 12 residues. V lost 7 bases and J 6 bases, leaving 10 bases between the germline ends. This CDR3 is CASMDSGNEQFF. CDR3 DNA sequence: TGCGCCAGCATGGATAGCGGCAATGAGCAGTTCTTC.

This clone was detected a few times. The genes are TRBV18 and TRBJ2-1; D is ambiguous. Per germline, CDR1 KGHSH and CDR2 LQKENI. Trimming took 2 bases from V and 3 from J, leaving 11 bases between them. This CDR3 contains 15 residues. CDR3 amino acids: CASSPGLVSYNEQFF. CDR3 bases: TGTGCCAGCTCACCAGGTTTAGTGAGCTACAATGAGCAGTTCTTC.

Turning to this clone: Within the sample, other DNA sequences also encode this same CDR3. The V and J genes are TRBV27 and TRBJ2-3, with TRBD1 matching over 11 bases. Germline CDR1 reads MNHEY; CDR2 reads SMNVEV (reference sequence). The CDR3 is 14 residues long. Unmatched junction bases numbered 4, after V lost 5 bases and J lost 6 bases. The CDR3 loop is CASSLGQGGDTQYF. Written as DNA, the CDR3 is TGTGCCAGCAGTCTGGGACAGGGGGGTGATACGCAGTATTTT.

The DNA of the CDR3 is TGCAGCGGTAGGAGGTTGGACACTGAAGCTTTCTTT. Its protein is CSGRRLDTEAFF. The genes are TRBV29-1 and TRBJ1-1, with D unclear. This CDR3 has 12 amino acids. Trimming stripped 7 bases from V and 3 bases from J, with 12 bases between. Germline V gene sequence: CDR1 SQVTM, CDR2 ANQGSEA.

In regard to this clone: Germline is not matched at one junction end, which may reflect a read error. J is TRBJ1-1 and V is TRBV7-2; no clear D. CDR3 length: 12 amino acids. The V gene's germline CDR1 is SGHTA and CDR2 FQGNSA. In DNA, the CDR3 is TGTGCCAGCAGTGTAGGAAACTTGGGCAGGATCTTT. This translates into CASSVGNLGRIF.

This clone was picked up a small number of times. This sequence joins TRBV30 and TRBJ2-1, with D unresolved. The CDR3 spans 14 residues. V lost 0 bases, J lost 4 bases, and 10 bases lay in between. Germline CDR1 GTSNPN, CDR2 SVGIG (reference sequence). Written as DNA, the CDR3 is TGTGCCTGGAGTGTCACGGATCCATACAATGAGCAGTTCTTC. Translated, it gives CAWSVTDPYNEQFF.

The V call is TRBV5-6, the J call TRBJ2-5, with D possibly matching TRBD2 (6 bases). This CDR3 is 14 amino acids long. From germline, CDR1 is SGHDT and CDR2 YYEEEE. V was shortened by 4 bases and J by 3 bases, with 13 bases between the two germline ends. The CDR3 sequence: CASSTGLAEETQYF. The DNA of the CDR3 is TGTGCCAGCAGCACGGGGTTAGCGGAAGAGACCCAGTACTTC.

The chain is built from TRBV28 and TRBJ2-7; 7 positions agree with TRBD2. Germline V gene sequence: CDR1 MDHEN, CDR2 SYDVKM. This CDR3 spans 16 amino acids. J gave up 7 bases and V 7 bases, and 19 bases lay outside the gene matches. The CDR3 nucleotides read TGTGCCAGCACCTCCGGCGGTCTAGCGGAGCACCTGGAGCAGTACTTC. This encodes CASTSGGLAEHLEQYF.

The chain has TRBV30 and TRBJ1-1, with D perhaps TRBD1 (6 bases). V was trimmed by 0 bases and J by 0 bases, leaving 8 bases between them. The CDR3 length is 14 residues. Germline V gene data show CDR1 as GTSNPN and CDR2 as SVGIG (reference sequence). DNA of the CDR3: TGTGCCTGGAGTGTAAAGGGGGTGAACACTGAAGCTTTCTTT. This gives the protein CAWSVKGVNTEAFF.

This clone was observed a handful of times. V gene TRBV6-5 combines with J gene TRBJ2-7; D might be TRBD1 (6 bases). The CDR3 extends over 16 amino acids. Trimming shortened V by 0 bases and J by 3 bases, and 15 bases separated the two germline ends. Germline V gives CDR1 MNHEY, CDR2 SVGAGI. The CDR3 DNA sequence: TGTGCCAGCAGTTACTCGATCAACCGGGACAACTACGAGCAGTACTTC. Protein: CASSYSINRDNYEQYF.

This CDR3 reads CASSLPTGTGANVLTF. The CDR3 DNA reads as TGTGCCAGCAGTCTCCCTACCGGAACTGGGGCCAACGTCCTGACTTTC. This chain uses TRBV28 with TRBJ2-6, with unresolved D. The V end lost 5 bases, the J end lost 2 bases, and 13 bases lay between the germline ends. The CDR3 loop spans 16 amino acids. The germline V gene has CDR1 MDHEN and CDR2 SYDVKM.

The chain joins TRBV9 to TRBJ2-7, with 8 nucleotides matching TRBD2. This CDR3 has 15 amino acids. Germline V gene sequence: CDR1 SGDLS, CDR2 YYNGEE. The V segment lost 0 bases and the J segment 2 bases; nucleotides outside the gene matches: 4. CDR3 nucleotide sequence: TGTGCCAGCAGCGTAGTACCCGGGAGGGCCTACGAGCAGTACTTC. Its protein is CASSVVPGRAYEQYF.

This clone was detected a few times. The chain couples TRBV7-9 to TRBJ2-3, with TRBD1 matching over 11 bases. CDR3 length equals 15 residues. Germline CDR1 SEHNR, CDR2 FQNEAQ (reference sequence). V trimming: 5 bases; J trimming: 4 bases; junction bases outside the gene matches: 5. The CDR3 protein is CASSPRDRGADTQYF. CDR3 bases: TGTGCCAGCAGCCCCCGGGACAGGGGGGCAGATACGCAGTATTTT.

The CDR3 sequence: CSVAGQINTGELFF. In DNA, the CDR3 is TGCAGCGTTGCGGGACAGATAAACACCGGGGAGCTGTTTTTT. This sequence joins TRBV29-1 and TRBJ2-2, with TRBD1 identical over 7 bases. The germline V gene has CDR1 SQVTM and CDR2 ANQGSEA. This CDR3 contains 14 residues. J lost 2 bases, V lost 4 bases, and 4 bases had no gene match.

The chain couples TRBV27 to TRBJ2-5; 13 positions agree with TRBD2. This CDR3 spans 18 amino acids. The germline V gene encodes CDR1 MNHEY and CDR2 SMNVEV (reference sequence). The trim removed 6 bases at V and 5 bases at J, leaving 15 bases unmatched. The CDR3 DNA sequence: TGTGCCAGCAGCCCTACACTACCCTGGACTAGCGGGAGTGAGACCCAGTACTTC. Protein: CASSPTLPWTSGSETQYF.

The CDR3: CAWSLASGTGSYNEQFF. The CDR3 region has the DNA TGTGCCTGGAGTCTGGCTAGCGGGACCGGATCCTACAATGAGCAGTTCTTC. This rearrangement joins TRBV30 to TRBJ2-1; 9 nucleotides line up with TRBD2. Germline CDR1 is GTSNPN and CDR2 is SVGIG (reference sequence). After removal of 2 bases from V and 1 base from J, the junction contained 9 bases not matched to a gene. The CDR3 has 17 residues.

This chain links TRBV29-1 with TRBJ1-4; TRBD1 matches 7 bases. CDR3 length: 13 residues. Germline CDR1 and CDR2: SQVTM and ANQGSEA. V lost 6 bases, J lost 8 bases, and 9 bases stayed unmatched. CDR3 in DNA: TGCAGCGTGGCCGACAGGGCGCGAGAAAAACTGTTTTTT. This gives the protein CSVADRAREKLFF.

This clone has just a few counts. Other DNA sequences in the sample encode the same CDR3. The genes are TRBV30 and TRBJ2-7; maybe TRBD2 (6 bases). Trimming removed 4 bases at V and 4 bases at J, with 11 bases between. The germline V gene encodes CDR1 GTSNPN and CDR2 SVGIG (reference sequence). CDR3 size: 12 residues. The CDR3 is CAWNSGGYEQYF. The CDR3 DNA reads as TGTGCCTGGAATTCCGGGGGTTACGAGCAGTACTTC.

The rearrangement uses TRBV27 and TRBJ2-7; D not resolved. V dropped 5 bases and J dropped 7 bases, with 21 bases sitting between them. The CDR3 covers 15 residues. Germline V gene data show CDR1 as MNHEY and CDR2 as SMNVEV (reference sequence). The CDR3, as DNA: TGTGCCAGCAGTCCCACAGTTTCACCTCCGAGAGAGCAGTACTTC. It specifies CASSPTVSPPREQYF.

The chain links TRBV5-1 to TRBJ2-5; D is unresolved. V lost 1 base and J 1 base, leaving 8 bases between the germline ends. The CDR3 loop spans 14 amino acids. Germline V gene sequence: CDR1 SGHRS, CDR2 YFSETQ. CDR3 protein: CASSLIRAQETQYF. The CDR3, as DNA: TGCGCCAGCAGCTTGATACGGGCCCAAGAGACCCAGTACTTC. Supplemented by reference TRBV5-1 and TRBJ2-5, the full variable domain reads KAGVTQTPRYLIKTRGQQVTLSCSPISGHRSVSWYQQTPGQGLQFLFEYFSETQRNKGNFPGRFSGRQFSNSRSEMNVSTLELGDSALYLCASSLIRAQETQYFGPGTRLLVL.